The 15 T cell receptor beta chains reported below all come from one sample, sequenced in a study of identical twins. TCRdb ran MiXCR on the 5' RACE reads and lists one entry per CDR3 protein. Here the sample spans around 340,000 distinct CDR3 sequences, roughly 9% being singletons. The sample was naive T cells sorted from blood. Receptors were obtained from a woman aged 45 to 65 in good health.

This chain joins TRBV6-6 and TRBJ1-1; D unclear. Trimming removed 4 bases from V and 5 bases from J, with 11 bases in between. Germline assignment: CDR1 MNHNY and CDR2 SVGAGI (reference sequence). The CDR3 contains 13 residues. In nucleotides, the CDR3 is TGTGCCAGCAGTTTCAAGGACGAGACTGAAGCTTTCTTT. Protein sequence: CASSFKDETEAFF.

The sample holds a few counts of this clonotype. The chain links TRBV29-1 to TRBJ2-1; the D gene could be TRBD1 or TRBD2 (5 bases each). Per germline, CDR1 SQVTM and CDR2 ANQGSEA. This CDR3 comprises 15 residues. Between the trimmed V and J ends, which lost 5 bases and 1 base, there was a span of 15 bases. Here the CDR3 reads CSVPEGRRSYNEQFF. The CDR3 nucleotides are TGCAGCGTTCCCGAGGGGAGAAGATCCTACAATGAGCAGTTCTTC.

For the CDR3, the DNA is TGTGCCAGCAGCCACACCGACGGTTACGCCTACGAGCAGTACGTC. Protein product: CASSHTDGYAYEQYV. The V gene is TRBV7-9, the J gene TRBJ2-7, with D unclear. The CDR3 sequence is 15 residues long. With 5 bases removed from V and 2 bases from J, the gap between germline ends came to 16 bases. From germline, CDR1 is SEHNR and CDR2 FQNEAQ (reference sequence).

V gene TRBV21-1 combines with J gene TRBJ2-1; the listed D gene, TRBD2, was not tested against the DNA. TRBV21-1 is a listed pseudogene. This CDR3 spans 16 amino acids. In DNA form, the CDR3 reads TGTGCCAGCAGCAAAGGTTCCGGACTAGGCTGGGATGAGCAGTTCTTC. It specifies CASSKGSGLGWDEQFF.

The chain joins TRBV6-6 to TRBJ2-2; TRBD1 matches 8 bases. CDR1 and CDR2 from the germline V gene are MNHNY and SVGAGI (reference sequence). CDR3 length: 18 amino acids. The trim removed 0 bases at V and 1 base at J, leaving 7 bases unmatched. CDR3 sequence (DNA): TGTGCCAGCAGTTACTCGACGTTTGGGACAGGGAACACCGGGGAGCTGTTTTTT. Its translation is CASSYSTFGTGNTGELFF.

The V gene is TRBV11-3, the J gene TRBJ2-1; TRBD2 agrees at 10 bases. The CDR3 is 18 amino acids. Germline V gene data show CDR1 as SGHNT and CDR2 as YENEEA. V dropped 0 bases and J dropped 11; count of bases not matched to a gene: 16. CDR3 residues: CASSLDNSGRAVTMKQFF. The CDR3 DNA is TGTGCCAGCAGCTTAGATAACAGCGGGAGGGCCGTTACAATGAAGCAGTTCTTC.

The table lists this clonotype with many counts. The rearrangement uses TRBV11-2 and TRBJ2-7; TRBD1 matches 9 bases. V shed 6 bases, J shed 2 bases, and the junction held 8 bases outside the gene matches. Germline V gives CDR1 SGHAT, CDR2 FQNNGV. The CDR3 runs to 15 residues. The CDR3 nucleotides are TGTGCCAGCAGTTTTCACAGGGGGCTTACCTACGAGCAGTACTTC. This encodes CASSFHRGLTYEQYF.

Many counts were recorded for this clonotype. The chain carries TRBV29-1 and TRBJ2-7; D may be TRBD2 (6 bases). The CDR3 runs 11 residues. The germline gives CDR1 SQVTM, CDR2 ANQGSEA. Trimming removed 8 bases at V and 6 bases at J, with 14 bases between. CDR3 region: CSTTLASEQYF. CDR3 in DNA: TGCAGCACCACACTAGCATCCGAGCAGTACTTC.

The sample holds many counts of this clonotype. This chain joins TRBV5-1 and TRBJ2-2; the D gene is possibly TRBD2 (5 bases). The germline CDR1 and CDR2 sequences are SGHRS and YFSETQ. Trimming took off 5 bases at V and 7 bases at J, with 30 bases between the two ends. CDR3 size: 19 residues. The CDR3 coding sequence is TGCGCCAGCAGATATCACGCTCTCAGCGGACCCTCAAGATTCGGGGAGCTGTTTTTT. This codes for CASRYHALSGPSRFGELFF.

This clonotype has a handful of counts. V is TRBV10-3 and J is TRBJ2-1, with D perhaps given as TRBD1 or TRBD2 (6 bases each). Per the germline V gene, CDR1 is ENHRY and CDR2 is SYGVKD. V was shortened by 1 base and J by 4 bases, with 20 bases between the two germline ends. This CDR3 has 18 residues. The CDR3 nucleotides read TGTGCCATCAGTGAGTGGGGGCTCTATCGGGGGACATACAATGAGCAGTTCTTC. Translation: CAISEWGLYRGTYNEQFF.

This clonotype was counted a few times. V and J are TRBV5-1 and TRBJ1-2; the match to TRBD1 covers 11 bases. Germline V gives CDR1 SGHRS, CDR2 YFSETQ. This CDR3 contains 13 residues. J lost 7 bases, V lost 6 bases, and 5 bases had no gene match. The CDR3 DNA sequence: TGCGCCAGCACCGGACAGGGGGCTCTTGGCTACACCTTC. Its protein is CASTGQGALGYTF. The full variable domain, completed using reference TRBV5-1 and TRBJ1-2, is KAGVTQTPRYLIKTRGQQVTLSCSPISGHRSVSWYQQTPGQGLQFLFEYFSETQRNKGNFPGRFSGRQFSNSRSEMNVSTLELGDSALYLCASTGQGALGYTFGSGTRLTVV.

This clonotype came up many times. The chain has TRBV25-1 and TRBJ1-2, with unresolved D. From germline, CDR1 is MGHDK and CDR2 SYGVNS. The CDR3 loop spans 15 amino acids. V was trimmed by 3 bases and J by 7 bases, leaving 18 bases between them. The CDR3 region is CASSDHGSPSGGYTF. CDR3 in DNA: TGTGCCAGCAGTGATCACGGTTCTCCATCGGGTGGCTACACCTTC.

In its sample, this clonotype was seen a few times. This chain uses TRBV24-1 with TRBJ2-3; D possibly uses TRBD1 or TRBD2 (5 bases each). Germline V CDR1 and CDR2: KGHDR, SFDVKD. The ends were cut back, 3 bases at V and 6 bases at J, with 12 bases in the middle. This CDR3 region has 14 residues. CDR3 region: CATSDPRGVDTQYF. The CDR3 DNA follows: TGTGCCACCAGTGATCCCCGAGGGGTGGATACGCAGTATTTT.

This chain links TRBV21-1 with TRBJ2-3; TRBD2 is taken as the D call from the table, unchecked against the DNA. TRBV21-1 is flagged as a pseudogene. This CDR3 contains 15 residues. The CDR3 coding sequence is TGTGCCAGCAGCAAAGAAGCTAGTTTCGCAGATACGCAGTATTTT. This sequence encodes CASSKEASFADTQYF.

This clonotype showed up many times. This chain links TRBV27 with TRBJ1-6, with D perhaps matching TRBD1 (6 bases). The CDR3 has 14 residues. Germline-derived CDR1 and CDR2 are MNHEY and SMNVEV (reference sequence). Trimming pared 2 bases from V and 7 bases from J, leaving 9 bases between. CDR3: CASSLRDTNSPLHF. As DNA, the CDR3 is TGTGCCAGCAGTTTAAGGGACACCAATTCACCCCTCCACTTT.